Following are 4 T cell receptor beta chains from one sample sequenced in a study of blood T cell repertoires in COVID-19. Sequencing used immunoSEQ multiplex PCR; TCRdb keeps in-frame clones, though not all of them. The table has about 100,000 clones, roughly nine tenths seen once; the top ten hold roughly 5.6%. The sample taken for sequencing was peripheral blood. The receptors here all came from a woman aged 45-59 years with COVID-19, enrolled during active disease.

The V call is TRBV10-3, the J call TRBJ1-2, with TRBD1 identical over 9 bases. Germline values: CDR1 ENHRY, CDR2 SYGVKD. The CDR3 runs to 14 residues. V lost 7 bases and J lost 0; bases outside the gene matches: 3. The CDR3: CAITGTGSNYGYTF. In nucleotides, the CDR3 is TGTGCCATCACCGGGACAGGGTCTAACTATGGCTACACCTTC.

The chain combines TRBV3-1 (or the pseudogene TRBV3-2) with TRBJ1-2; D gene unclear. The CDR3 has 14 amino acids. Trimming shortened V by 1 base and J by 2 bases, and 8 bases separated the two germline ends. Germline V lookup: CDR1 LGHDT, CDR2 YNNKEL (reference sequence). CDR3: CASSQGGQNYGYTF. The CDR3 region has the DNA TGTGCCAGCAGCCAAGGTGGGCAGAACTATGGCTACACCTTC.

The sample holds one count of this clone. The chain links TRBV11-3 to TRBJ1-4; D unclear. V gave up 1 base and J gave up 4 bases, with 22 bases separating them. CDR3 size: 19 residues. Germline V gene lookup returns CDR1 SGHNT and CDR2 YENEEA. The CDR3 region has the DNA TGTGCCAGCAGCTTAGCCGGGGAGTTATTCTCATCGGGTAATGAAAAACTGTTTTTT. It translates to CASSLAGELFSSGNEKLFF.

This clone was observed a single time. The chain carries TRBV11-3 and TRBJ2-5; tentatively, D is TRBD1 (5 bases). The germline V gene encodes CDR1 SGHNT and CDR2 YENEEA. This CDR3 region has 13 residues. Trimming took off 4 bases at V and 1 base at J, with 7 bases between the two ends. Here the CDR3 DNA reads TGTGCCAGCAGCTACGACAGCCAAGAGACCCAGTACTTC. Encoded protein: CASSYDSQETQYF. Full variable domain (remainder filled in from reference TRBV11-3 and TRBJ2-5): EAGVVQSPRYKIIEKKQPVAFWCNPISGHNTLYWYLQNLGQGPELLIRYENEEAVDDSQLPKDRFSAERLKGVDSTLKIQPAELGDSAVYLCASSYDSQETQYFGPGTRLLVL.